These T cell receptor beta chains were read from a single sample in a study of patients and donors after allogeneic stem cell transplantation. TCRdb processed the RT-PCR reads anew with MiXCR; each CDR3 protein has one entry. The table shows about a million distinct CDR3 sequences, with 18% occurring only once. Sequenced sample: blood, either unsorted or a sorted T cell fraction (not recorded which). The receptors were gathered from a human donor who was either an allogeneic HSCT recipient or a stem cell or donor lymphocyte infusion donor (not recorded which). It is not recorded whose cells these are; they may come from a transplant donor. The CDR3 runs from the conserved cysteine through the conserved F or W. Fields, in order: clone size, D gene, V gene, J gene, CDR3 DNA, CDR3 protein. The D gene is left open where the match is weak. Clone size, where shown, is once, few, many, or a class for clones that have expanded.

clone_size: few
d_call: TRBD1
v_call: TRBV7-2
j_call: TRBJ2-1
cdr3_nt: TGTGCCAGCTCTAGGACAGGGGGGCTCAATGAGCAGTTCTTC
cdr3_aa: CASSRTGGLNEQFF

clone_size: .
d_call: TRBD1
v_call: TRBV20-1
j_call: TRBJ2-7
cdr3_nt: TGCAGTACCAGGGGGAGCGCCTACGAGCAGTACTTC
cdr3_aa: CSTRGSAYEQYF

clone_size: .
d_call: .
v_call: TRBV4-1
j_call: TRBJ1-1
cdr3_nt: TGCGCCAGCAGCCAGTTTTGGGGTCTCCCTGAAGCTTTCTTT
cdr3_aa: CASSQFWGLPEAFF

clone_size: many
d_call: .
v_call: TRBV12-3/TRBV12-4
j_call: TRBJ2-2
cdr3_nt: TGTGCCAGCAGTTTTGTTCAGGGGATCACCGGGGAGCTGTTTTTT
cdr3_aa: CASSFVQGITGELFF

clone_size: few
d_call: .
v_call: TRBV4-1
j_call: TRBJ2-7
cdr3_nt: TGCGCCAGCAGCCAATTACAGGGAAGTGGCGAGCAGTACTTC
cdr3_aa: CASSQLQGSGEQYF

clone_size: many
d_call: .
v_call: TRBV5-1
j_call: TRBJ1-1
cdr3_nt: TGCGCCAGCAGCTTGGTTCCGGCGAACACTGAAGCTTTCTTT
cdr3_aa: CASSLVPANTEAFF

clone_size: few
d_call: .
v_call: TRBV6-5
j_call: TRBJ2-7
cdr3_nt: TGTGCCAGCGGGAACAGCGAGCAGTACTTC
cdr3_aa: CASGNSEQYF

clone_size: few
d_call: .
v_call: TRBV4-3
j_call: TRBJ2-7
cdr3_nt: TGCGCCAGCAGCCAAGGGACACCCTCCTACGAGCAGTACTTC
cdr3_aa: CASSQGTPSYEQYF

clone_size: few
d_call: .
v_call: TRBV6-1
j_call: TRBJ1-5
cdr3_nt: TGTGCCAGCAGTAATCATAGAAATCAGCCCCAGCATTTT
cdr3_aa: CASSNHRNQPQHF

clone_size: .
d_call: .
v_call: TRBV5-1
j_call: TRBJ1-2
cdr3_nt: TGCGCCAGCAGCCCTCTCCCTTGGAAGTCTGCTAACTATGGCTACACCTTC
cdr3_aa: CASSPLPWKSANYGYTF

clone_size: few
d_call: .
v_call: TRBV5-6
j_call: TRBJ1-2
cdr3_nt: TGTGCCAGCAGCCCCCGGACACTAACTCAATTTTTCTTTGGCTACACCTTC
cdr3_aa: CASSPRTLTQFFFGYTF

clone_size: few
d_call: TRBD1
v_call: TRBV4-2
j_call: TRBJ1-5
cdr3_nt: TGTGCCAGCAGGGGGAGTCCGGGACAGCCTAGCCTGTATAGCAATCAGCCCCAGCATTTT
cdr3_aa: CASRGSPGQPSLYSNQPQHF

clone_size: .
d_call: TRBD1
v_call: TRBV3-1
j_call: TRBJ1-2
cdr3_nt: TGTGCCAGCAGCCAAGAAGAGGGACAGGGGTATGGCTACACCTTC
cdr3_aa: CASSQEEGQGYGYTF

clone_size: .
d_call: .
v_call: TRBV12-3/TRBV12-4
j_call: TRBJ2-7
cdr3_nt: TGTGCCAGCAGCCGATTTCAACCTCAGCCTTACTCCGTCCACGAGCAGTACTTC
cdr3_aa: CASSRFQPQPYSVHEQYF

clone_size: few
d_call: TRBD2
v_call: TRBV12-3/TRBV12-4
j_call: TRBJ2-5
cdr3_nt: TGTGCCAGCACCAATAAGCGGGAGGGCCTATATGGAGAGACCCAGTACTTC
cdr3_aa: CASTNKREGLYGETQYF

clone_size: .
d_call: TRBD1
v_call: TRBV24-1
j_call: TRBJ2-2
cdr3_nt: TGTGCCACCGAGACGGGACAGGGGGCGGCCGGGGAGCTGTTTTTT
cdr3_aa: CATETGQGAAGELFF

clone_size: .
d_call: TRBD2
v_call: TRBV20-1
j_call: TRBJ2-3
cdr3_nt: TGCAGTGCTAGAGTTCGAGCGGGGCCCACAGATACGCAGTATTTT
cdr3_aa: CSARVRAGPTDTQYF

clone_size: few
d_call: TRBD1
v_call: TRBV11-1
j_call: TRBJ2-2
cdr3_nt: TGTGCCAGCAGCTTAGTTCGGTCCAGGGGGAAGAACACCGGGGAGCTGTTTTTT
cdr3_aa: CASSLVRSRGKNTGELFF

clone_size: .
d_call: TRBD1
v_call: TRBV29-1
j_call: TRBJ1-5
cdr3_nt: TGCAGCGTAGCGGGACAGGTGGAAATATGGTGGAATCAGCCCCAGCATTTT
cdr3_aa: CSVAGQVEIWWNQPQHF

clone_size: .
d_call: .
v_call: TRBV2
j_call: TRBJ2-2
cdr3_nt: TGTGCCAGCCTATCTGAGAGGATGAACACCGGGGAGCTGTTTTTT
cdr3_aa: CASLSERMNTGELFF

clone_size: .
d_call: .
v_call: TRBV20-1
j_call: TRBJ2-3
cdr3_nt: TGCAGTGCTAGAGATGTGGTGGATACGCAGTATTTT
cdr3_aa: CSARDVVDTQYF

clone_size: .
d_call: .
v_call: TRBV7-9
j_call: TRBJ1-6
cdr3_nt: TGTGCCAGCAGCTTAGTGACAGGAAAATATAATTCACCCCTCCACTTT
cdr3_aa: CASSLVTGKYNSPLHF

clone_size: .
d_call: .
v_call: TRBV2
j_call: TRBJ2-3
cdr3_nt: TGTGCCAGCAGTGAAAACCGACGTGGTTTGAGCGCGCAGTATTTT
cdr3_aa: CASSENRRGLSAQYF

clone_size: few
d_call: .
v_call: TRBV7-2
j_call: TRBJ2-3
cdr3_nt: TGTGCCAGCAGCTCAACGGGACGGAACACAGATACGCAGTATTTT
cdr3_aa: CASSSTGRNTDTQYF

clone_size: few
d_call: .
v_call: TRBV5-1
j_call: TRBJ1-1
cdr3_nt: TGCGCCAGCAGCTTGACCGCAGCATCGAACACTGAAGCTTTCTTT
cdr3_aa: CASSLTAASNTEAFF

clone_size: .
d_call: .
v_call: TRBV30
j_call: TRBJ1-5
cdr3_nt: TGTGCCTGGAGTCAGGGACAACCCCAGCATTTT
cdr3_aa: CAWSQGQPQHF

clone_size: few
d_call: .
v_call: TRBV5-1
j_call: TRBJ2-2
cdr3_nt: TGCGCCAGCAGCTTGGACTACAACGGGGAGCTGTTTTTT
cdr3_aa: CASSLDYNGELFF

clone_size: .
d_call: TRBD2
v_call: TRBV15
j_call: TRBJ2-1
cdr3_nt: TGTGCCACCAGCAGTCCCCTAGCGGGGCCTTACAATGAGCAGTTCTTC
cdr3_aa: CATSSPLAGPYNEQFF

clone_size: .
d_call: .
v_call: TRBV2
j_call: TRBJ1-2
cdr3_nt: TGTGCCAGCAGTGAGGAACACTTC
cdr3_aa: CASSEEHF

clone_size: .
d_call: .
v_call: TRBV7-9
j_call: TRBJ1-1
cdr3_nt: TGTGCCAGCAGCCCCCGGGCCCCCGGGTTGTTAGCTTTCTTT
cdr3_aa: CASSPRAPGLLAFF

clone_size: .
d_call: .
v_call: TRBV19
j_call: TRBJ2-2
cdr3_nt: TGTGCCAGTAGTATTCGCCCCGGGAGAACCGGGGAGCTGTTTTTT
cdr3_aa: CASSIRPGRTGELFF

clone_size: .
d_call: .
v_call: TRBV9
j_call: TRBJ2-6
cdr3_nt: TGTGCCAGCAGCGTAAAAGGAAGTGGGGCCAACGTCCTGACTTTC
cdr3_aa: CASSVKGSGANVLTF

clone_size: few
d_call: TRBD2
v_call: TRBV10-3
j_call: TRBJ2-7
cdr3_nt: TGTGCCATCAGTGGGACTCTAGCGGGGGGCTCCTACGAGCAGTACTTC
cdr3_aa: CAISGTLAGGSYEQYF

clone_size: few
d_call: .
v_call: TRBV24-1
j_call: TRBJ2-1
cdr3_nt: TGTGCCACCAGTGATGCTCTCCCGGGACGGAGACCCAATGAGCAGTTCTTC
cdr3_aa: CATSDALPGRRPNEQFF

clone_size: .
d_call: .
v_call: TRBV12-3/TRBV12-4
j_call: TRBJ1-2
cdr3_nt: TGTGCCTTAAGGACCTGGCACAATAAGGATGGCTACACCTTC
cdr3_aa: CALRTWHNKDGYTF

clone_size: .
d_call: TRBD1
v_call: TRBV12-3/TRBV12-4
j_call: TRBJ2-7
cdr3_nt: TGTGCCAGCAGTTTCAACAGGGGGCGCCGATACGAGCAGTACTTC
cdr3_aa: CASSFNRGRRYEQYF

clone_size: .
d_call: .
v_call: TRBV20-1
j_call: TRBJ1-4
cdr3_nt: TGCAGTGCTAGGAGGGGGGCTGGGGAAAAACTGTTTTTT
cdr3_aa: CSARRGAGEKLFF

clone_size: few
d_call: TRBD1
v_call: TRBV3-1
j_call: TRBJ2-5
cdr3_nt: TGTGCCAGCAGCCAAGGCAGGGGGCTCCAAGAGACCCAGTACTTC
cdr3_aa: CASSQGRGLQETQYF

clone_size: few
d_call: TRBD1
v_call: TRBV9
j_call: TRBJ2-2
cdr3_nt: TGTGCCAGCAGCGTTAGGACAGGGGGGCTCGCGAACACCGGGGAGCTGTTTTTT
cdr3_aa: CASSVRTGGLANTGELFF

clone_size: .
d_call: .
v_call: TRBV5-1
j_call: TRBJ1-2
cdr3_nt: TGCGCCAGCAGCTTGAACCGACAGCTCGGCTACACCTTC
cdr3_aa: CASSLNRQLGYTF

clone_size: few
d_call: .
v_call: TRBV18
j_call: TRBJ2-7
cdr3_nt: TGTGCCAGCTCACCAAAAGGACAGCGCTACGAGCAGTACTTC
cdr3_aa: CASSPKGQRYEQYF

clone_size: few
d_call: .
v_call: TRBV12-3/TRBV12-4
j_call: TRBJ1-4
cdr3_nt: TGTGCCAGCAGTTTCTGGGGGGGAGAAAAACTGTTTTTT
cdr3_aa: CASSFWGGEKLFF

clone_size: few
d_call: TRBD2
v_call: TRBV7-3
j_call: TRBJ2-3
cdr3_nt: TGTGCCAGCAGCTGGGGAGCGGGGGGGCCCACAGATACGCAGTATTTT
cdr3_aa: CASSWGAGGPTDTQYF

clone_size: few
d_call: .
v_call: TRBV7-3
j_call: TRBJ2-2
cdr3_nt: TGTGCCAGCAGGGTGACAGAAAACACCGGGGAGCTGTTTTTT
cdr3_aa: CASRVTENTGELFF

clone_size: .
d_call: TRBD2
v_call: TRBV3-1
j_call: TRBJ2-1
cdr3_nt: TGTGCCAGCAGTCCTTTCGGGCTAGCGGGGGACAATGAGCAGTTCTTC
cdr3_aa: CASSPFGLAGDNEQFF

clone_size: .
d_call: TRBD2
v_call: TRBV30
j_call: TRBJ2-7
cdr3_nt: TGTGCCTGGAGTGGGGCTAGCGGGAGAGACGAGCAGTACTTC
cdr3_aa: CAWSGASGRDEQYF

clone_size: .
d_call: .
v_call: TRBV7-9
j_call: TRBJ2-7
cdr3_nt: TGTGCCAGCAGCTTTAGTCCAATAGGGACCTACGAGCAGTACTTC
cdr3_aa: CASSFSPIGTYEQYF